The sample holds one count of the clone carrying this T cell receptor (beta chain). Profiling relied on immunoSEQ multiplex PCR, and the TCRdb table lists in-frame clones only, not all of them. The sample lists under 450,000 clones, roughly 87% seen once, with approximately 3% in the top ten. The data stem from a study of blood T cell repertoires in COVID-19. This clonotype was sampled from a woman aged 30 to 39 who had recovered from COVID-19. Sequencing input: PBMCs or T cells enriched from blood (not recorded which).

CDR3 in DNA: TGTGCCAGCAGCCTAGACAGGGCCGGGGAGCTGTTTTTT. Its translation: CASSLDRAGELFF. The chain uses TRBV5-4 and TRBJ2-2, with 7 bases aligning to TRBD1. Germline CDR1 SGHNT, CDR2 YYREEE (reference sequence). Trimming removed 4 bases from V and 6 bases from J; junction bases left unmatched: 3. The CDR3 length is 13 residues. Variable domain in full (rest from reference TRBV5-4 and TRBJ2-2): ETGVTQSPTHLIKTRGQQVTLRCSSQSGHNTVSWYQQALGQGPQFIFQYYREEENGRGNFPPRFSGLQFPNYSSELNVNALELDDSALYLCASSLDRAGELFFGEGSRLTVL.